A single sample gave rise to the 17 T cell receptor beta chains below, sequenced in a study of T cells in Graves' hyperthyroidism and ophthalmopathy (dated by TCRdb to about 2019). The library was built by means of multiplex PCR. Sequencing relied on an Illumina HiSeq 2000. The TCR beta CDR3 regions were amplified from RNA transcripts. The first round of RT-PCR for the TCR CDR3 was performed with the HTBI primer set and the Qiagen OneStep RT-PCR kit. TCRdb redid the processing of the public reads, applying fastp at Q25 and MiXCR, and retained in-frame beta chains. Each entry merges the rows of one CDR3 protein and shows their most common DNA and genes. The sample table holds roughly 150,000 distinct CDR3 sequences, of which 9.4% were seen once. Around 21% of the sample belongs to the ten largest clones. Sequences were obtained from blood. These receptors originate from a woman between 18 and 29 years old with Graves' hyperthyroidism that later progressed to Graves' ophthalmopathy.

This clonotype appeared many times. V usage is TRBV9 and J usage is TRBJ1-1; 7 bases are a match to TRBD1. The CDR3 extends over 14 amino acids. Germline V gene data show CDR1 as SGDLS and CDR2 as YYNGEE. V trimming: 3 bases; J trimming: 8 bases; junction bases outside the gene matches: 10. CDR3 region: CASSGTTGREEAFF. The CDR3 DNA reads as TGTGCCAGCAGCGGAACGACAGGGAGGGAGGAAGCTTTCTTT.

This clonotype was counted at least ten times. The chain links TRBV7-9 to TRBJ2-7; D is unclear. The V end lost 2 bases, the J end lost 2 bases, and 7 bases lay between the germline ends. CDR3 length equals 13 residues. Per germline, CDR1 SEHNR and CDR2 FQNEAQ (reference sequence). The CDR3 bases are TGTGCCAGCAGCTTACCTGGGGCCTACGAGCAGTACTTC. Amino acid sequence: CASSLPGAYEQYF.

This clonotype was seen ten or more times. This rearrangement joins TRBV29-1 to TRBJ2-1; 13 bases are a match to TRBD2. V lost 1 base and J lost 4; bases outside the gene matches: 7. CDR1 and CDR2 from the germline V gene are SQVTM and ANQGSEA. The length of the CDR3 is 17 residues. The CDR3 DNA sequence: TGCAGCGTTGAAGGTATCGTGACTAGCGGGAGGTACAATGAGCAGTTCTTC. Its protein product is CSVEGIVTSGRYNEQFF.

This clonotype was picked up many times. J is TRBJ2-5 and V is TRBV6-1; no clear D. The CDR3 consists of 14 residues. The V and J ends lost 1 base and 3 bases respectively, with 9 bases between them. Germline V CDR1 and CDR2: MNHNS, SASEGT. The CDR3 loop reads CASSEVLGKETQYF. The CDR3 DNA sequence: TGTGCCAGCAGTGAAGTTCTGGGAAAAGAGACCCAGTACTTC.

This clonotype was found many times. V is TRBV6-1 and J is TRBJ1-5; D might be TRBD1 (6 bases). V lost 8 bases and J lost 7, with 15 bases in between. Germline V gene sequence: CDR1 MNHNS, CDR2 SASEGT. The CDR3 covers 13 residues. As DNA, the CDR3 is TGTGCCAGCGATAACAGGGTTGGGCAGCCCCAGCATTTT. It encodes CASDNRVGQPQHF.

This clonotype was counted ten times or more. The J gene is TRBJ2-3, the V gene TRBV9; TRBD2 aligns across 11 bases. V dropped 3 bases and J dropped 3; count of bases not matched to a gene: 3. Germline values: CDR1 SGDLS, CDR2 YYNGEE. The CDR3 covers 15 residues. The CDR3 spells CASSGGTSGTDTQYF. For the CDR3, the DNA is TGTGCCAGCAGCGGGGGGACTAGCGGTACAGATACGCAGTATTTT.

The CDR3 sequence: CASNRGGTGELFF. In DNA, the CDR3 is TGTGCCAGTAACCGAGGGGGCACCGGGGAGCTGTTTTTT. The rearrangement joins TRBV19 to TRBJ2-2, with a tentative D call TRBD1 (6 bases). There are 13 residues in the CDR3. Trimming removed 7 bases at V and 4 bases at J, with 10 bases between. Germline CDR1 is LNHDA and CDR2 is SQIVND (reference sequence).

This clonotype was seen many times. The CDR3 nucleotides are TGTGCCAGCTCACCAGGACCGGGGGATCAGCCCCAGCATTTT. This encodes CASSPGPGDQPQHF. The V and J genes are TRBV18 and TRBJ1-5; tentative D call: TRBD1 (5 bases). CDR1 KGHSH and CDR2 LQKENI come from the germline V gene. The length of the CDR3 is 14 residues. V lost 2 bases, J lost 5 bases, and 10 bases lay in between.

The count of this clonotype is one. The rearrangement uses TRBV4-1 and TRBJ1-4, with 11 bases that match TRBD1. The ends lost 0 bases at V and 9 bases at J; junction bases unmatched: 9. The germline V gene encodes CDR1 MGHRA and CDR2 YSYEKL. The CDR3 consists of 17 residues. CDR3 DNA sequence: TGCGCCAGCAGCCAAGATCATCCGGGACAGGGGGTCCAAAAACTGTTTTTT. Residues: CASSQDHPGQGVQKLFF.

This clonotype was detected only a few times. This sequence joins TRBV7-8 and TRBJ2-5; TRBD2 aligns across 14 bases. The CDR3 is made up of 19 amino acids. In germline, CDR1 is SGHVS, CDR2 FQNEAQ. V gave up 5 bases and J gave up 3 bases; unmatched junction bases: 14. In DNA, the CDR3 is TGTGCCAGCAGCCCCCCCCCGGGACTAGCGGGAGAGTGGGAAGAGACCCAGTACTTC. Protein sequence: CASSPPPGLAGEWEETQYF.

In this sample, this clonotype turned up many times. This chain joins TRBV20-1 and TRBJ1-2; D ambiguous. The CDR3 covers 11 residues. The germline V gene encodes CDR1 DFQATT and CDR2 SNEGSKA (reference sequence). Between the trimmed V and J ends, which lost 6 bases and 1 base, there was a span of 6 bases. CDR3: CSAQDNYGYTF. The DNA for the CDR3 is TGCAGTGCGCAGGATAACTATGGCTACACCTTC.

The gene calls are TRBV27 and TRBJ1-2, with 8 positions matching TRBD1. This CDR3 spans 13 amino acids. Germline CDR1 reads MNHEY; CDR2 reads SMNVEV (reference sequence). With V trimmed by 8 bases and J by 4 bases, 6 bases remained unmatched. Here the CDR3 reads CASAIDRGYGYTF. CDR3 nucleotide sequence: TGTGCCAGCGCCATAGACAGGGGCTATGGCTACACCTTC.

This clonotype was detected ten times or more. J is TRBJ1-1 and V is TRBV19, with D possibly matching TRBD1 (5 bases). V lost 5 bases to trimming and J lost 0 bases, with 10 bases between them. In germline, CDR1 is LNHDA, CDR2 SQIVND (reference sequence). The CDR3 has 14 amino acids. CDR3 sequence: CASSGGPMNTEAFF. The DNA of the CDR3 is TGTGCCAGTAGTGGGGGACCGATGAACACTGAAGCTTTCTTT.

Many counts were recorded for this clonotype. V is TRBV28 and J is TRBJ2-2, with 13 bases identical to TRBD2. This CDR3 has 17 residues. J was trimmed by 6 bases and V by 7 bases; bases with no gene match: 11. Germline V gene data show CDR1 as MDHEN and CDR2 as SYDVKM. The CDR3 sequence is CASTPTSGGTLPGELFF. Here the CDR3 DNA reads TGTGCCAGCACCCCGACTAGCGGGGGGACTTTACCCGGGGAGCTGTTTTTT.

Notes on this clonotype: This may arise from a read error, as a much more abundant clone is one base away. V gene TRBV30 combines with J gene TRBJ2-2, with D maybe TRBD1 (6 bases). Germline CDR1 GTSNPN, CDR2 SVGIG (reference sequence). The CDR3 has 14 amino acids. CDR3 loop: CAWGVPGVTGELFF. In nucleotides, the CDR3 is TGTGCCTGGGGTGTACCAGGGGTCACCGGGGAGCTGTTTTTT. The variable domain in full, completed from reference TRBV30 and TRBJ2-2, reads SQTIHQWPATLVQPVGSPLSLECTVEGTSNPNLYWYRQAAGRGLQLLFYSVGIGQISSEVPQNLSASRPQDRQFILSSKKLLLSDSGFYLCAWGVPGVTGELFFGEGSRLTVL.

This clonotype was picked up many times. The chain joins TRBV6-6 to TRBJ2-2, with D tentatively TRBD1 or TRBD2 (5 bases each). The V gene lost 2 bases and the J gene lost 5 bases, with 12 bases spanning the gap. The CDR3 is made up of 15 amino acids. CDR1 and CDR2 (germline): MNHNY, SVGAGI (reference sequence). The CDR3 nucleotides read TGTGCCAGCAGTTACGGGCAGAGGGGAACCGGGGAGCTGTTTTTT. Residues: CASSYGQRGTGELFF.

In its sample, this clonotype was seen many times. V usage is TRBV20-1 and J usage is TRBJ1-2, with D uncertain. The germline CDR1 and CDR2 sequences are DFQATT and SNEGSKA (reference sequence). The CDR3 spans 12 residues. Between the trimmed V and J ends, which lost 1 base and 3 bases, there was a span of 6 bases. Here the CDR3 reads CSARGTDYGYTF. In DNA form, the CDR3 reads TGCAGTGCTAGAGGTACAGACTATGGCTACACCTTC.